These 29 T cell receptor beta chains were all obtained from the same sample, sequenced in a study of cytomegalovirus exposure and HLA in healthy donors. Measured with immunoSEQ multiplex PCR; TCRdb has only the in-frame clones, and not every one. Here the sample spans roughly 120,000 clones, about nine tenths being singletons. The specimen sequenced was PBMCs. Receptor source: a young woman in good health and CMV-seronegative.

The genes are TRBV5-1 and TRBJ1-1, with 7 bases matching TRBD1. CDR3 length equals 17 residues. V lost 0 bases and J lost 5; bases outside the gene matches: 13. CDR1 SGHRS and CDR2 YFSETQ come from the germline V gene. CDR3 amino acids: CASSLVSGGGYGTEAFF. The CDR3 DNA sequence: TGCGCCAGCAGCTTGGTGTCAGGGGGAGGTTATGGGACTGAAGCTTTCTTT.

The rearrangement links TRBV7-9 to TRBJ2-3; 9 positions match TRBD2. This CDR3 spans 15 amino acids. V lost 2 bases, J lost 4 bases, and 4 bases stayed unmatched. Germline V CDR1 and CDR2: SEHNR, FQNEAQ (reference sequence). For the CDR3, the DNA is TGTGCCAGCAGCTTACATAGCGGGAGAGCAGATACGCAGTATTTT. Protein product: CASSLHSGRADTQYF.

The chain couples TRBV29-1 to TRBJ1-1; weak D call: TRBD1 (6 bases). Germline CDR1 SQVTM, CDR2 ANQGSEA. The CDR3 sequence is 12 residues long. The germline V and J ends were trimmed by 7 bases and 6 bases, with 15 bases remaining between them. The CDR3 nucleotides are TGCAGCGCATCGACAGGCCTCCCTGAAGCTTTCTTT. It codes for CSASTGLPEAFF.

This clone has a single count. The chain recombines TRBV5-4 with TRBJ2-1; the D is unclear. Germline-derived CDR1 and CDR2 are SGHNT and YYREEE (reference sequence). Between the trimmed V and J ends, which lost 1 base and 8 bases, there was a span of 19 bases. The CDR3 runs 16 residues. The CDR3 bases are TGTGCCAGCAGCTTGAGTGTGGCCCCCGGCGCGGATGAGCAGTTCTTC. This translates into CASSLSVAPGADEQFF. Using reference TRBV5-4 and TRBJ2-1 for the parts outside the CDR3, the full variable domain is ETGVTQSPTHLIKTRGQQVTLRCSSQSGHNTVSWYQQALGQGPQFIFQYYREEENGRGNFPPRFSGLQFPNYSSELNVNALELDDSALYLCASSLSVAPGADEQFFGPGTRLTVL.

The chain is built from TRBV6-4 and TRBJ2-2, with 7 positions matching TRBD2. This CDR3 is 14 amino acids long. V lost 8 bases and J lost 3; bases outside the gene matches: 6. Germline assignment: CDR1 MRHNA and CDR2 SNTAGT. CDR3 residues: CASRMLADTGELFF. Written as DNA, the CDR3 is TGTGCCAGCCGAATGCTAGCGGACACCGGGGAGCTGTTTTTT.

The chain joins TRBV6-5 to TRBJ2-3; maybe TRBD2 (6 bases). The CDR3 consists of 16 residues. Germline V lookup: CDR1 MNHEY, CDR2 SVGAGI. V was cut by 3 bases and J by 3 bases, with 16 bases left in between. The CDR3 loop reads CASSYGRRDQTDTQYF. Here the CDR3 DNA reads TGTGCCAGCAGTTATGGTCGGCGGGACCAAACAGATACGCAGTATTTT.

The chain recombines TRBV9 with TRBJ2-7; TRBD2 is a possible D gene (6 bases). The CDR3 covers 14 residues. Deletions cut 3 bases from V and 6 bases from J, with 16 bases between. Looked up from germline, CDR1 is SGDLS and CDR2 is YYNGEE. The CDR3 DNA follows: TGTGCCAGCAGCGGATCCGGGACTGGCGGCGAGCAGTACTTC. Residues: CASSGSGTGGEQYF.

V gene TRBV10-3 combines with J gene TRBJ2-5; the D gene is possibly TRBD2 (6 bases). Germline loops: CDR1 ENHRY, CDR2 SYGVKD. This CDR3 is 16 amino acids long. Trimming removed 0 bases from V and 7 bases from J, with 18 bases in between. The CDR3 loop is CAISESGGLGLATQYF. CDR3 DNA: TGTGCCATCAGTGAGTCGGGGGGACTGGGATTGGCGACCCAGTACTTC.

The V call is TRBV21-1, the J call TRBJ2-7; the table's D call TRBD1 went unverified against the DNA. TRBV21-1 is classified as a pseudogene. There are 16 residues in the CDR3. DNA of the CDR3: TGTGCCAGCAGCAAAAAGTCCCCGAAGGGGGCCTACGAGCAGTACTTC. Residues: CASSKKSPKGAYEQYF.

This clone was counted once. The V and J genes are TRBV5-6 and TRBJ2-1; D remains ambiguous. CDR1 and CDR2 from the germline V gene are SGHDT and YYEEEE. Trimming removed 3 bases at V and 4 bases at J, with 5 bases between. There are 12 residues in the CDR3. CDR3 sequence reads: CASSSNYNEQFF. Here the CDR3 DNA reads TGTGCCAGCAGCTCTAATTACAATGAGCAGTTCTTC.

The V call is TRBV19, the J call TRBJ2-1; the D gene is possibly TRBD1 (5 bases). The CDR3 is 13 amino acids. V shed 4 bases and J shed 6 bases, with 10 bases lying between them. Germline CDR1 and CDR2: LNHDA and SQIVND (reference sequence). The CDR3 sequence is CASSSGAANEQFF. The CDR3 DNA is TGTGCCAGTAGTAGTGGGGCAGCCAATGAGCAGTTCTTC.

The chain has TRBV10-3 and TRBJ1-1; D uncertain. The CDR3 extends over 16 amino acids. Germline values: CDR1 ENHRY, CDR2 SYGVKD. Trimming took off 0 bases at V and 3 bases at J, with 14 bases between the two ends. The CDR3 sequence: CAISESSGLADTEAFF. CDR3 in DNA: TGTGCCATCAGTGAGTCATCTGGACTCGCTGACACTGAAGCTTTCTTT.

The chain combines TRBV5-6 with TRBJ1-2; tentative D call: TRBD1 (6 bases). V lost 3 bases and J 5 bases, leaving 14 bases between the germline ends. Germline CDR1 SGHDT, CDR2 YYEEEE. The CDR3 contains 14 residues. Here the CDR3 DNA reads TGTGCCAGCAGCTCGGACCTCAGGGGTTATGGCTACACCTTC. It translates to CASSSDLRGYGYTF.

This chain connects TRBV25-1 to TRBJ2-1; D remains ambiguous. Germline CDR1 and CDR2: MGHDK and SYGVNS. V lost 3 bases to trimming and J lost 3 bases, with 3 bases between them. The CDR3 contains 12 residues. CDR3 bases: TGTGCCAGCAGTGATAGCTACAATGAGCAGTTCTTC. Protein: CASSDSYNEQFF. The whole variable domain, filled in from reference TRBV25-1 and TRBJ2-1, reads EADIYQTPRYLVIGTGKKITLECSQTMGHDKMYWYQQDPGMELHLIHYSYGVNSTEKGDLSSESTVSRIRTEHFPLTLESARPSHTSQYLCASSDSYNEQFFGPGTRLTVL.

The chain has TRBV9 and TRBJ2-1; D may be TRBD2 (6 bases). V shed 4 bases and J shed 6 bases, with 23 bases lying between them. The length of the CDR3 is 17 residues. Germline V gives CDR1 SGDLS, CDR2 YYNGEE. The CDR3 bases are TGTGCCAGCAGCCCGACCCATCCTAGCGCATGGGGCAATGAGCAGTTCTTC. This codes for CASSPTHPSAWGNEQFF.

V gene TRBV4-3 combines with J gene TRBJ1-1, with 7 bases identical to TRBD1. V lost 1 base, J lost 0 bases, and 2 bases stayed unmatched. CDR1 is LGHNA, CDR2 YSLEER, per germline. The CDR3 loop spans 15 amino acids. CDR3 bases: TGCGCCAGCAGCCAAGGGGGACAGTTGAACACTGAAGCTTTCTTT. Amino acid sequence: CASSQGGQLNTEAFF.

The chain is built from TRBV11-2 and TRBJ2-5, with 7 positions matching TRBD2. Trimming took 0 bases from V and 3 from J; bases not matched to a gene: 10. This CDR3 is built from 17 residues. CDR1 and CDR2 (germline): SGHAT, FQNNGV. The chain's CDR3 is CASSLERGGRGKETQYF. The CDR3 DNA follows: TGTGCCAGCAGCTTAGAACGGGGAGGGCGGGGGAAAGAGACCCAGTACTTC. The entire variable domain, with the rest obtained from reference TRBV11-2 and TRBJ2-5, is as follows: EAGVAQSPRYKIIEKRQSVAFWCNPISGHATLYWYQQILGQGPKLLIQFQNNGVVDDSQLPKDRFSAERLKGVDSTLKIQPAKLEDSAVYLCASSLERGGRGKETQYFGPGTRLLVL.

The V call is TRBV4-3, the J call TRBJ1-1; weak D call: TRBD1 (5 bases). CDR3 length: 14 amino acids. Trimming took off 0 bases at V and 1 base at J, with 6 bases between the two ends. Germline V lookup: CDR1 LGHNA, CDR2 YSLEER. This CDR3 is CASSQEQANTEAFF. The CDR3 DNA reads as TGCGCCAGCAGCCAAGAACAGGCGAACACTGAAGCTTTCTTT.

This clone was counted a single time. The rearrangement uses TRBV29-1 and TRBJ2-1; the D gene is possibly TRBD2 (6 bases). Germline V lookup: CDR1 SQVTM, CDR2 ANQGSEA. The CDR3 loop spans 14 amino acids. V lost 2 bases and J lost 4, with 12 bases in between. This CDR3 reads CSVEPGRAYNEQFF. The CDR3 nucleotides read TGCAGCGTTGAACCCGGGAGAGCGTACAATGAGCAGTTCTTC.

The chain uses TRBV27 and TRBJ2-3; TRBD2 aligns across 9 bases. V lost 10 bases, J lost 5 bases, and 10 bases stayed unmatched. The CDR3 sequence is 14 residues long. Germline lookup yields CDR1 MNHEY and CDR2 SMNVEV (reference sequence). The chain's CDR3 is CATKWRGGIDTQYF. CDR3 bases: TGTGCCACCAAATGGCGGGGGGGCATAGATACGCAGTATTTT.

J is TRBJ2-3 and V is TRBV2; TRBD1 agrees at 7 bases. V dropped 2 bases and J dropped 8; count of bases not matched to a gene: 7. The germline V gene encodes CDR1 SNHLY and CDR2 FYNNEI. The CDR3 covers 14 residues. As DNA, the CDR3 is TGTGCCAGCAGTGAAAACAGGGGTAGAGGTACGCAGTATTTT. This sequence encodes CASSENRGRGTQYF.

The gene calls are TRBV7-2 and TRBJ2-3, with 9 bases aligning to TRBD2. The J segment lost 3 bases and the V segment lost 1 base, leaving 2 bases of the junction unmatched. This CDR3 is 15 amino acids long. Per germline, CDR1 SGHTA and CDR2 FQGNSA. In DNA form, the CDR3 reads TGTGCCAGCAGCTTAGAGCGGGGGGTGACAGATACGCAGTATTTT. Its translation: CASSLERGVTDTQYF.

The chain is built from TRBV7-2 and TRBJ2-7; 10 nucleotides align to TRBD2. The length of the CDR3 is 14 residues. Germline CDR1 SGHTA, CDR2 FQGNSA. V shed 6 bases and J 2 bases; nucleotides not matched to a gene: 4. The chain's CDR3 is CASSFSGGTYEQYF. Written as DNA, the CDR3 is TGTGCCAGCAGTTTTAGCGGGGGGACCTACGAGCAGTACTTC.

The chain recombines TRBV14 with TRBJ1-3, with a possible D match to TRBD1 (5 bases). CDR3 size: 16 residues. Germline CDR1 and CDR2: SGHDN and FVKESK. V was shortened by 5 bases and J by 0 bases, with 14 bases between the two germline ends. The CDR3 sequence: CASSNRQRYSGNTIYF. The CDR3 nucleotides read TGTGCCAGCAGCAACCGACAGCGTTACTCTGGAAACACCATATATTTT.

The rearrangement uses TRBV27 and TRBJ1-4; no clear D gene. This CDR3 comprises 13 residues. The V end was cut by 6 bases, the J end by 4 bases, with 9 bases between. Looked up from germline, CDR1 is MNHEY and CDR2 is SMNVEV (reference sequence). The CDR3 bases are TGTGCCAGCAGGGAGGTAAATAATGAAAAACTGTTTTTT. Translated: CASREVNNEKLFF.

Concerning this clone itself: A read error may account for a junction end that differs from germline. The chain combines TRBV11-2 with TRBJ2-3; 8 bases align to TRBD1. In germline, CDR1 is SGHAT, CDR2 FQNNGV. This CDR3 spans 12 amino acids. CDR3: CASSKLPGQELF. Here the CDR3 DNA reads TGTGCCAGCAGCAAACTTCCGGGACAGGAGCTTTTT.

The J gene is TRBJ1-2, the V gene TRBV19; possibly TRBD1 for D (5 bases). This CDR3 spans 13 amino acids. Germline CDR1 reads LNHDA; CDR2 reads SQIVND (reference sequence). V dropped 7 bases and J dropped 4 bases, with 13 bases sitting between them. The CDR3: CASTAGRAYGYTF. The CDR3 DNA reads as TGTGCCAGTACCGCGGGACGGGCCTATGGCTACACCTTC.

CDR3 nucleotide sequence: TGTGCCAGCAGTCAACAGGGGAGAGAGACCCAGTACTTC. It codes for CASSQQGRETQYF. The V gene is TRBV28, the J gene TRBJ2-5, with 7 bases lining up with TRBD1. The CDR3 is 13 residues long. The V gene's germline CDR1 is MDHEN and CDR2 SYDVKM. Losses at the gene ends were 5 bases for V and 4 bases for J; bases not matched to a gene: 4.

The chain links TRBV5-1 to TRBJ1-4; 9 nucleotides match TRBD1. Germline lookup yields CDR1 SGHRS and CDR2 YFSETQ. The CDR3 contains 15 residues. J was trimmed by 3 bases and V by 3 bases; bases with no gene match: 3. The CDR3 loop reads CASSSQGASNEKLFF. As DNA, the CDR3 is TGCGCCAGCAGCTCACAGGGGGCGTCTAATGAAAAACTGTTTTTT.